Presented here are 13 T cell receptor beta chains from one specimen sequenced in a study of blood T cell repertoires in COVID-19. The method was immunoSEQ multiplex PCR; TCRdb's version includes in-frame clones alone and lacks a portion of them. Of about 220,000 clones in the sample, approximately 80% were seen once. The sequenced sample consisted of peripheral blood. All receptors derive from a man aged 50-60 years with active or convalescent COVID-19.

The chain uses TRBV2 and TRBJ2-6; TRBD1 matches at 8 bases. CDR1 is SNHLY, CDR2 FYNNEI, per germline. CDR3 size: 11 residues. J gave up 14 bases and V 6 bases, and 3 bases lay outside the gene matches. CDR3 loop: CASRAGGLLTF. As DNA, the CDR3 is TGTGCCAGCAGAGCAGGGGGCCTCCTGACTTTC.

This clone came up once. This CDR3 is CASSETNEQFF. The CDR3, as DNA: TGTGCCAGCAGTGAGACAAATGAGCAGTTCTTC. V gene TRBV2 combines with J gene TRBJ2-1; D gene uncertain. CDR3 size: 11 residues. The germline V gene encodes CDR1 SNHLY and CDR2 FYNNEI. The V gene lost 3 bases and the J gene lost 7 bases, with 4 bases spanning the gap. The whole variable domain, remainder taken from reference TRBV2 and TRBJ2-1, is EPEVTQTPSHQVTQMGQEVILRCVPISNHLYFYWYRQILGQKVEFLVSFYNNEISEKSEIFDDQFSVERPDGSNFTLKIRSTKLEDSAMYFCASSETNEQFFGPGTRLTVL.

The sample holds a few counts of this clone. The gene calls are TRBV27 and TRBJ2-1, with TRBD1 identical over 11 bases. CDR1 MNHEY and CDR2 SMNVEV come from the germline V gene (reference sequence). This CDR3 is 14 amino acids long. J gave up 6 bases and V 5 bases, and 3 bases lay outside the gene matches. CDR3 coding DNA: TGTGCCAGCAGTCCAGGGACAGGGGGCAATGAGCAGTTCTTC. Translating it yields CASSPGTGGNEQFF.

In DNA form, the CDR3 reads TGCGCCAGCAGCCAAGTTCAGGGGACGCGGGGCTACACCTTC. Residues: CASSQVQGTRGYTF. The chain recombines TRBV4-1 with TRBJ1-2; TRBD1 is a possible D gene (6 bases). CDR3 length: 14 residues. V was cut by 1 base and J by 8 bases, with 14 bases left in between. CDR1 is MGHRA, CDR2 YSYEKL, per germline.

CDR3 coding DNA: TGCGCCAGCAGCCGAAGCTTTACCGGGACAGCGAACACCGGGGAGCTGTTTTTT. Translating it yields CASSRSFTGTANTGELFF. The V gene is TRBV5-1, the J gene TRBJ2-2, with 7 bases identical to TRBD1. Germline V gene data show CDR1 as SGHRS and CDR2 as YFSETQ. This CDR3 region has 18 residues. V lost 4 bases and J lost 0; bases outside the gene matches: 12.

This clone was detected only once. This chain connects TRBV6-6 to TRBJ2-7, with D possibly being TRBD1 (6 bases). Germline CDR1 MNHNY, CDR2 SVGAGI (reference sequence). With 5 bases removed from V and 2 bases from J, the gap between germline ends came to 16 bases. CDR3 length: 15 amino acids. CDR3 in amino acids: CASSRDRIGTYEQYV. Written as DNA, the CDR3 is TGTGCCAGCAGTAGAGACAGGATCGGGACCTACGAGCAGTACGTC.

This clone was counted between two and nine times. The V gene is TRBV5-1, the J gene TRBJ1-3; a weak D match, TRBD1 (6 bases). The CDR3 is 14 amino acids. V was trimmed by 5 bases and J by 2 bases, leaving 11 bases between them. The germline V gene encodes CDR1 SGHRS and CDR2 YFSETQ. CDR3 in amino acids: CASRPGVAGNTIYF. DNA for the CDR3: TGCGCCAGCAGACCAGGGGTTGCTGGAAACACCATATATTTT.

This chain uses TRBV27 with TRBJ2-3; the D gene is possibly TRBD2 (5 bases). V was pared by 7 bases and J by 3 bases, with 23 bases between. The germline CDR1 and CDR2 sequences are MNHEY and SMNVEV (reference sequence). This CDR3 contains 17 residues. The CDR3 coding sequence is TGTGCCAGCACCTCCCTGACGAGAGGGAAGGGAACAGATACGCAGTATTTT. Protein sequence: CASTSLTRGKGTDTQYF.

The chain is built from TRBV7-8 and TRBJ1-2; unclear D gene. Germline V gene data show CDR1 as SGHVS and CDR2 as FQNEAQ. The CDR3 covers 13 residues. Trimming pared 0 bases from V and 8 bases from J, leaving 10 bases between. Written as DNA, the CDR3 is TGTGCCAGCAGCTTAGCGGAGATCGGGGGCTACACCTTC. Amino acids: CASSLAEIGGYTF.

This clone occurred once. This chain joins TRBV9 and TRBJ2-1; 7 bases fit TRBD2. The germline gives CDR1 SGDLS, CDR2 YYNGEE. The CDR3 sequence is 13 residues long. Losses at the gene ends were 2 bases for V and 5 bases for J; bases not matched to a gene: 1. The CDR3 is CASSVGLHNEQFF. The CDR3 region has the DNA TGTGCCAGCAGCGTGGGACTACACAATGAGCAGTTCTTC.

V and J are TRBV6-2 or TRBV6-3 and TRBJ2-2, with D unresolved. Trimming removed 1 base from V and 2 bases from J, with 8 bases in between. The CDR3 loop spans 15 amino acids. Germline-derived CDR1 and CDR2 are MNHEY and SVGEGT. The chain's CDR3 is CASSYLQSNTGELFF. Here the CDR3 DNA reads TGTGCCAGCAGTTACTTACAGAGTAACACCGGGGAGCTGTTTTTT.

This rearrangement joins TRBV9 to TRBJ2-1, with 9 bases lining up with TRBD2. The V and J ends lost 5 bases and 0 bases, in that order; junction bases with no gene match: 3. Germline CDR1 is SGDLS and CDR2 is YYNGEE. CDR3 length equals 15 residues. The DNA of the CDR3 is TGTGCCAGCAGTAATAGCGGGAGCTCCTACAATGAGCAGTTCTTC. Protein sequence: CASSNSGSSYNEQFF.

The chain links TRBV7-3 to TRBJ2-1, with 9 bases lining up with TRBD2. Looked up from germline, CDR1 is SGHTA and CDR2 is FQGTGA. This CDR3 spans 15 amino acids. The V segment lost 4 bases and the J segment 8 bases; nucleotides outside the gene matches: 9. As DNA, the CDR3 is TGTGCCAGCAGCTCCGATGCGGGAGGGCTGCATGAGCAGTTCTTC. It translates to CASSSDAGGLHEQFF.